This is a list of T cell receptor beta chains from one sample in a study of blood T cell repertoires in COVID-19. Measured with immunoSEQ multiplex PCR; TCRdb has only the in-frame clones, and not every one. The sample lists around 140,000 clones, roughly nine tenths occurring once. The sample comprised peripheral blood. Receptor source: a human donor in a cohort sampled during active COVID-19. Both conserved end residues are trimmed from each CDR3. Fields, in order: CDR3 length, V gene, J gene, clone size, CDR3 protein. A row's size may be missing; if present it is once, few, many or a size class.

14	TRBV3-1/TRBV3-2	TRBJ2-7	few	ASSHSQGAGSYEQY
13	TRBV7-2	TRBJ2-3	-	ASSPRATSTDTQY
9	TRBV12-3/TRBV12-4	TRBJ2-7	-	ASRNRVEQY
15	TRBV4-1	TRBJ2-5	-	ASSEGYGGRSEETQY
11	TRBV7-2	TRBJ1-2	-	ASSLVGGYGYT
9	TRBV10-3	TRBJ2-7	-	ATGQAYEQY
15	TRBV14	TRBJ2-3	-	ASSQDGVGGASDTQY
17	TRBV7-8	TRBJ2-1	-	ASSAAHRPTGSSYNEQF
14	TRBV12-5	TRBJ1-4	-	ASGLLIRSGGEKLF
13	TRBV5-1	TRBJ2-7	once	ASSVPGVTSSGQY
10	TRBV29-1	TRBJ2-7	-	SVGTGAYEQY
12	TRBV7-9	TRBJ1-2	-	ASSSGQGGYGYT
15	TRBV7-9	TRBJ1-1	-	ASSLVRTGNMNTEAF
13	TRBV4-1	TRBJ2-3	once	ASSQEHRAGDTQY
12	TRBV5-4	TRBJ1-4	-	ASSQGAYNEKLF
12	TRBV27	TRBJ2-3	-	ASSLAGVTDTQY
15	TRBV7-2	TRBJ2-1	-	ASSPRGGGGTYNEQF
16	TRBV2	TRBJ2-2	-	ASSERLAGGSNTGELF
12	TRBV7-7	TRBJ2-1	-	ASSPAGSRNEQF
11	TRBV5-6	TRBJ2-7	-	ASSFRGGYEQY
13	TRBV4-1	TRBJ1-5	few	ASSQDSGGNQPQH
13	TRBV7-9	TRBJ1-4	-	ASSFGVPTNEKLF
13	TRBV2	TRBJ1-1	-	ASSEMGGLNTEAF
12	TRBV19	TRBJ1-4	-	ASSTRQADEKLF